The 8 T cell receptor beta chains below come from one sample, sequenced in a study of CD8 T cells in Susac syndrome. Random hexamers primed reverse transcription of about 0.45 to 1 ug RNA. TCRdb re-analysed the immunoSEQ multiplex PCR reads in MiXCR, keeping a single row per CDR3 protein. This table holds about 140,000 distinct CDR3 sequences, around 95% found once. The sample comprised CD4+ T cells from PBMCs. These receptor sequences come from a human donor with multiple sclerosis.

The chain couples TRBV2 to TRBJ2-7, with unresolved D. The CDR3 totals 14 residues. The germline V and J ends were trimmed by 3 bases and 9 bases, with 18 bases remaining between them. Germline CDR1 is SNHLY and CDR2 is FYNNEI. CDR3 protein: CASSDYAVTSVQYF. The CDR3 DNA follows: TGTGCCAGCAGTGATTATGCCGTTACGTCGGTGCAGTACTTC.

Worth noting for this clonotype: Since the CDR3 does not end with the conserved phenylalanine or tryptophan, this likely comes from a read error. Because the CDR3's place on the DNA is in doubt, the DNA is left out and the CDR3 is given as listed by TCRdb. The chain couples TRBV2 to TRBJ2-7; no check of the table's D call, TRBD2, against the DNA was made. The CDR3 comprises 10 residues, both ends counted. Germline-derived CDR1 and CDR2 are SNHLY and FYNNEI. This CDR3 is CASSLTRPRL.

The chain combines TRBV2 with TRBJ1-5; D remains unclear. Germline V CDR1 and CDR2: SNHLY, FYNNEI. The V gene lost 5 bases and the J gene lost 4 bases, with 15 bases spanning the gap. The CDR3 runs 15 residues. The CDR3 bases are TGTGCCAGCAGTTACCACATGTGGGGTAATCAGCCCCAGCATTTT. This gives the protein CASSYHMWGNQPQHF.

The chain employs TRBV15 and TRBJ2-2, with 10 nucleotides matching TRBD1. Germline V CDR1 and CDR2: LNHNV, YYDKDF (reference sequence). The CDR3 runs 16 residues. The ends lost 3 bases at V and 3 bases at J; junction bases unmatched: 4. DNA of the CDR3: TGTGCCACCAGCAGGCCCGGGACAGGGGACACCGGGGAGCTGTTTTTT. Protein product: CATSRPGTGDTGELFF.

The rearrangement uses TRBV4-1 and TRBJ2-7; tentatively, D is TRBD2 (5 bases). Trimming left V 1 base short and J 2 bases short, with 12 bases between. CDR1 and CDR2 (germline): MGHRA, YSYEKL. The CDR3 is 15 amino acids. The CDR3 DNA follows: TGCGCCAGCAGCCAAGCTCCTCGAGGGCCCTACGAGCAGTACTTC. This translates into CASSQAPRGPYEQYF.

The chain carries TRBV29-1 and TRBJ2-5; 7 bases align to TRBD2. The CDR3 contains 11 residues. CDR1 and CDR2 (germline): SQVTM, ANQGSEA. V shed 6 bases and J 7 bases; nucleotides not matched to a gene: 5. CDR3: CSVDGGGTQYF. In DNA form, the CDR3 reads TGCAGCGTGGACGGCGGGGGGACCCAGTACTTC.

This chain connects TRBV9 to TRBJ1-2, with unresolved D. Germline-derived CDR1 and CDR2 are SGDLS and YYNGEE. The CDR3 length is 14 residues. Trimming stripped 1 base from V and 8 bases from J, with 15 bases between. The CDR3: CASSVTGEGYGYTF. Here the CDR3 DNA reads TGTGCCAGCAGCGTAACCGGGGAGGGTTACGGCTACACCTTC.

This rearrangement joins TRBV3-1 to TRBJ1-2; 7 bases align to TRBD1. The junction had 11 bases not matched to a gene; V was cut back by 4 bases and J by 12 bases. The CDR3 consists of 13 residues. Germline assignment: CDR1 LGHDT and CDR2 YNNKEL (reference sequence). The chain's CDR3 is CASSPRQGHSNTF. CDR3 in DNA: TGTGCCAGCAGCCCACGACAGGGCCATTCCAACACCTTC.